This T cell receptor beta chain was found in a study of response to subunit inactivated influenza vaccine. General study points: That few new T cells are recruited by each seasonal influenza vaccination was the authors' suggestion.

Turning to this clonotype: Its antigen is unidentified.

TCRdb used MiXCR to reprocess the RT-PCR reads, holding one entry per CDR3 protein. The table includes more than 250,000 distinct CDR3 sequences, around a fifth detected once. This receptor was identified in a man aged 45-69 years who received an inactivated influenza vaccine. The source material was PBMCs from blood, sampled less than 22 months after vaccination.

The DNA of the CDR3 is TGTGCCAGCAGTTTCGAACTAGCCGCACGGGCAGATACGCAGTATTTT. Amino acid sequence: CASSFELAARADTQYF. The V call is TRBV27, the J call TRBJ2-3, with D possibly TRBD2 on 6 matching bases. CDR1 MNHEY and CDR2 SMNVEV come from the germline V gene (reference sequence). The CDR3 length is 16 residues. The V end lost 3 bases, the J end lost 4 bases, and 17 bases lay between the germline ends.